These 29 T cell receptor beta chains were all obtained from the same sample, sequenced in a study of beta chain features in type 1 diabetes. Every bit of the isolated RNA underwent reverse transcription, so sequencing read expressed TCRB transcripts. Method: immunoSEQ multiplex PCR; TCRdb's copy keeps in-frame clones and lacks some. The sample holds more than 150,000 clones, roughly an eighth seen once. Sequenced input: central memory CD4+ T cells from blood. These receptors were taken from a woman aged 18-29 years in good health.

The V gene is TRBV6-6, the J gene TRBJ2-7; TRBD2 aligns across 9 bases. The CDR3 consists of 14 residues. Germline CDR1 MNHNY, CDR2 SVGAGI (reference sequence). After removal of 10 bases from V and 6 bases from J, the junction contained 13 bases not matched to a gene. CDR3 nucleotide sequence: TGTGCCACTCAGGGGCTAGCGGGACCCCTCGAGCAGTACTTC. Its protein product is CATQGLAGPLEQYF.

This rearrangement joins TRBV10-2 to TRBJ1-2; D ambiguous. CDR3 length: 12 amino acids. Trimming removed 10 bases at V and 2 bases at J, with 11 bases between. From germline, CDR1 is WSHSY and CDR2 SAAADI. In DNA, the CDR3 is TGCGCCACCGGTGTTGAGAACTATGGCTACACCTTC. It codes for CATGVENYGYTF.

This clone was counted only a few times. This chain uses TRBV11-2 with TRBJ2-5, with TRBD2 matching 9 bases. Germline assignment: CDR1 SGHAT and CDR2 FQNNGV. The CDR3 loop spans 16 amino acids. V dropped 1 base and J dropped 2; count of bases not matched to a gene: 5. For the CDR3, the DNA is TGTGCCAGCAGCTTAGGTGGTAGCGGGAGTCAAGAGACCCAGTACTTC. Amino acid sequence: CASSLGGSGSQETQYF.

This clone was counted a few times. The rearrangement uses TRBV11-3 and TRBJ2-5; 8 nucleotides line up with TRBD2. V shed 5 bases, J shed 7 bases, and the junction held 6 bases outside the gene matches. CDR3 length equals 13 residues. The V gene's germline CDR1 is SGHNT and CDR2 YENEEA. CDR3 sequence (DNA): TGTGCCAGCAGCCCCACTAGCGGTAGGACCCAGTACTTC. This codes for CASSPTSGRTQYF.

This clone came up a few times. The chain couples TRBV9 to TRBJ2-3, with D perhaps matching TRBD1 (5 bases). The CDR3 loop spans 15 amino acids. V lost 2 bases and J 2 bases, leaving 12 bases between the germline ends. The germline gives CDR1 SGDLS, CDR2 YYNGEE. For the CDR3, the DNA is TGTGCCAGCAGCGTCTTGGACACTACCACAGATACGCAGTATTTT. As protein: CASSVLDTTTDTQYF. The entire variable domain, with the rest obtained from reference TRBV9 and TRBJ2-3, is as follows: DSGVTQTPKHLITATGQRVTLRCSPRSGDLSVYWYQQSLDQGLQFLIQYYNGEERAKGNILERFSAQQFPDLHSELNLSSLELGDSALYFCASSVLDTTTDTQYFGPGTRLTVL.

This rearrangement joins TRBV7-9 to TRBJ1-2; D is ambiguous. There are 15 residues in the CDR3. Trimming pared 1 base from V and 4 bases from J, leaving 13 bases between. Germline V lookup: CDR1 SEHNR, CDR2 FQNEAQ (reference sequence). Written as DNA, the CDR3 is TGTGCCAGCAGCTTAGACGGTTCCTATTTCTATGGCTACACCTTC. This sequence encodes CASSLDGSYFYGYTF.

The J gene is TRBJ1-5, the V gene TRBV2; no clear D gene. This CDR3 comprises 15 residues. Per the germline V gene, CDR1 is SNHLY and CDR2 is FYNNEI. The germline V and J ends were trimmed by 3 bases and 0 bases, with 9 bases remaining between them. The CDR3 DNA reads as TGTGCCAGCAGTGAGGCAGACTATAGCAATCAGCCCCAGCATTTT. Translated: CASSEADYSNQPQHF.

The chain links TRBV15 to TRBJ1-5, with unresolved D. V was shortened by 1 base and J by 5 bases, with 12 bases between the two germline ends. This CDR3 region has 15 residues. The germline V gene has CDR1 LNHNV and CDR2 YYDKDF (reference sequence). CDR3 amino acids: CATSRAGGSDQPQHF. The CDR3 DNA reads as TGTGCCACCAGCAGAGCGGGTGGGAGTGATCAGCCCCAGCATTTT.

J is TRBJ1-1 and V is TRBV29-1, with 10 positions matching TRBD1. The germline V gene encodes CDR1 SQVTM and CDR2 ANQGSEA. This CDR3 is 12 amino acids long. Trimming took 8 bases from V and 4 from J; bases not matched to a gene: 4. The CDR3 coding sequence is TGCAGCTTGGGACAGGGGATCACTGAAGCTTTCTTT. Protein: CSLGQGITEAFF.

This rearrangement joins TRBV2 to TRBJ2-1, with 8 nucleotides matching TRBD2. Germline-derived CDR1 and CDR2 are SNHLY and FYNNEI. The CDR3 length is 11 residues. Trimming cost V 8 bases and J 7 bases; bases outside gene matches: 1. The DNA for the CDR3 is TGTGCCAGCTCTAGCGGGAATGAGCAGTTCTTC. Its protein product is CASSSGNEQFF.

This clone showed up just a few times. The chain couples TRBV7-2 to TRBJ2-7; no definite D call. The CDR3 is made up of 12 amino acids. Germline CDR1 is SGHTA and CDR2 is FQGNSA. Trimming pared 10 bases from V and 3 bases from J, leaving 13 bases between. CDR3 coding DNA: TGTGCCATCACCACTTATGGCTACGAGCAGTACTTC. It yields the protein CAITTYGYEQYF.

The chain employs TRBV5-1 and TRBJ2-7, with D unresolved. Germline CDR1 and CDR2: SGHRS and YFSETQ. Between the trimmed V and J ends, which lost 2 bases and 3 bases, there was a span of 6 bases. The CDR3 sequence is 12 residues long. The CDR3 DNA reads as TGCGCCAGCAGCTTCGCCAGCTACGAGCAGTACTTC. Translated: CASSFASYEQYF. The full variable domain, in which reference TRBV5-1 and TRBJ2-7 provide the parts outside the CDR3, is KAGVTQTPRYLIKTRGQQVTLSCSPISGHRSVSWYQQTPGQGLQFLFEYFSETQRNKGNFPGRFSGRQFSNSRSEMNVSTLELGDSALYLCASSFASYEQYFGPGTRLTVT.

V gene TRBV6-5 combines with J gene TRBJ2-4, with D perhaps TRBD2 (6 bases). The CDR3 is 15 amino acids. Trimming removed 7 bases at V and 6 bases at J, with 19 bases between. Germline V gene lookup returns CDR1 MNHEY and CDR2 SVGAGI. Here the CDR3 reads CASKETTMGGNIQYF. DNA for the CDR3: TGTGCCAGCAAAGAGACGACTATGGGAGGAAACATTCAGTACTTC.

This clone was recorded at least ten times. The identical CDR3 is also encoded by other nucleotide sequences in the sample. The J gene is TRBJ2-5, the V gene TRBV9; possible D gene TRBD2, 6 bases. This CDR3 has 15 residues. The V gene's germline CDR1 is SGDLS and CDR2 YYNGEE. The V gene lost 0 bases and the J gene lost 1 base, with 10 bases spanning the gap. The CDR3 is CASSVGAGPQETQYF. The CDR3 DNA follows: TGTGCCAGCAGCGTAGGAGCGGGCCCCCAAGAGACCCAGTACTTC.

The V and J genes are TRBV29-1 and TRBJ2-1, with TRBD2 identical over 7 bases. Germline V lookup: CDR1 SQVTM, CDR2 ANQGSEA. Losses at the gene ends were 6 bases for V and 9 bases for J; bases not matched to a gene: 11. The CDR3 is 13 residues long. This CDR3 reads CSVDPGRLGEQFF. For the CDR3, the DNA is TGCAGCGTGGACCCCGGGAGGCTAGGTGAGCAGTTCTTC.

The sample holds one count of this clone. The V gene is TRBV5-1, the J gene TRBJ2-5; 7 bases line up with TRBD1. CDR3 size: 14 residues. Trimming cost V 3 bases and J 3 bases; bases outside gene matches: 5. From germline, CDR1 is SGHRS and CDR2 YFSETQ. The DNA of the CDR3 is TGCGCCAGCAGCTCAGGGACAGCCGAAGAGACCCAGTACTTC. Amino acid sequence: CASSSGTAEETQYF. The variable domain in full, with the rest retrieved from reference TRBV5-1 and TRBJ2-5, is KAGVTQTPRYLIKTRGQQVTLSCSPISGHRSVSWYQQTPGQGLQFLFEYFSETQRNKGNFPGRFSGRQFSNSRSEMNVSTLELGDSALYLCASSSGTAEETQYFGPGTRLLVL.

The V gene is TRBV27, the J gene TRBJ1-1; TRBD1 is a possible D gene (5 bases). The germline gives CDR1 MNHEY, CDR2 SMNVEV (reference sequence). V was clipped by 6 bases and J by 1 base, with 12 bases between them. The CDR3 consists of 14 residues. CDR3 residues: CASRQQAKNTEAFF. In DNA, the CDR3 is TGTGCCAGCAGACAACAGGCCAAGAACACTGAAGCTTTCTTT.

The chain uses TRBV28 and TRBJ1-4, with D possibly matching TRBD1 (6 bases). Trimming took 5 bases from V and 6 from J, leaving 13 bases between them. The CDR3 sequence is 14 residues long. Germline values: CDR1 MDHEN, CDR2 SYDVKM. The CDR3 spells CASSPPGEHEKLFF. The CDR3 DNA is TGTGCCAGCAGTCCCCCAGGGGAGCATGAAAAACTGTTTTTT. The full variable domain, completed using reference TRBV28 and TRBJ1-4, is DVKVTQSSRYLVKRTGEKVFLECVQDMDHENMFWYRQDPGLGLRLIYFSYDVKMKEKGDIPEGYSVSREKKERFSLILESASTNQTSMYLCASSPPGEHEKLFFGSGTQLSVL.

The CDR3: CASSSLPPGGSGNTIYF. CDR3 nucleotide sequence: TGTGCCAGCAGCTCCCTCCCTCCCGGGGGCTCTGGAAACACCATATATTTT. The chain is built from TRBV7-7 and TRBJ1-3; possible D gene TRBD1, 5 bases. V was pared by 4 bases and J by 0 bases, with 16 bases between. This CDR3 spans 17 amino acids. Looked up from germline, CDR1 is SSHAT and CDR2 is FNYEAQ (reference sequence).

The J gene is TRBJ1-5, the V gene TRBV7-2; D ambiguous. The CDR3 contains 15 residues. Trimming removed 1 base from V and 6 bases from J, with 13 bases in between. The V gene's germline CDR1 is SGHTA and CDR2 FQGNSA. The CDR3 spells CASSLGSGRRQPQHF. CDR3 coding DNA: TGTGCCAGCAGCTTAGGTTCCGGGAGGCGTCAGCCCCAGCATTTT.

V and J are TRBV5-1 and TRBJ2-1, with 7 bases lining up with TRBD2. In germline, CDR1 is SGHRS, CDR2 YFSETQ. The CDR3 is 15 residues long. With 1 base clipped from V and 3 bases from J, the junction kept 4 bases outside the gene matches. The CDR3 DNA reads as TGCGCCAGCAGCTTGAATACGGGAGGCTACAATGAGCAGTTCTTC. It specifies CASSLNTGGYNEQFF.

The chain uses TRBV27 and TRBJ2-2; a weak D match, TRBD2 (6 bases). This CDR3 contains 14 residues. CDR1 is MNHEY and CDR2 is SMNVEV in the germline V gene (reference sequence). Deletions cut 5 bases from V and 5 bases from J, with 12 bases between. The CDR3 region has the DNA TGTGCCAGCAGTAAGAGGGAGGTGACCGGGGAGCTGTTTTTT. It is translated as CASSKREVTGELFF.

The chain combines TRBV5-6 with TRBJ1-5; tentatively, D is TRBD1 (6 bases). The CDR3 has 13 amino acids. Trimming removed 5 bases from V and 7 bases from J, with 13 bases in between. Germline CDR1 SGHDT, CDR2 YYEEEE. This CDR3 reads CASSSGERQPQHF. CDR3 in DNA: TGTGCCAGCAGTTCAGGGGAAAGGCAGCCCCAGCATTTT.

The J gene is TRBJ2-3, the V gene TRBV7-8, with a tentative D call TRBD1 (6 bases). Trimming took 0 bases from V and 6 from J, leaving 7 bases between them. The CDR3 has 13 residues. CDR1 is SGHVS and CDR2 is FQNEAQ in the germline V gene. The CDR3 reads CASSLAQGDTQYF. The CDR3 nucleotides read TGTGCCAGCAGCTTAGCCCAGGGGGATACGCAGTATTTT.

The chain couples TRBV30 to TRBJ1-3; TRBD1 might be the D (5 bases). In germline, CDR1 is GTSNPN, CDR2 SVGIG (reference sequence). The V and J ends lost 0 bases and 7 bases respectively, with 19 bases between them. The CDR3 extends over 16 amino acids. CDR3 nucleotides: TGTGCCTGGAGTGTTTTCGGGGGACGGATCTCGAACACCATATATTTT. It translates to CAWSVFGGRISNTIYF.

In this sample, this clone turned up a few times. The same CDR3 arises from other DNA sequences in this sample as well. The chain recombines TRBV7-9 with TRBJ2-7; D gene uncertain. Germline V lookup: CDR1 SEHNR, CDR2 FQNEAQ (reference sequence). The CDR3 runs to 11 residues. Deletions cut 5 bases from V and 4 bases from J, with 6 bases between. The CDR3 protein is CASSPQYEQYF. CDR3 sequence (DNA): TGTGCCAGCAGCCCCCAATACGAGCAGTACTTC.

The genes are TRBV11-2 and TRBJ2-5, with D hard to call. Trimming left V 3 bases short and J 1 base short, with 15 bases between. CDR1 SGHAT and CDR2 FQNNGV come from the germline V gene. CDR3 size: 16 residues. The CDR3 DNA is TGTGCCAGCAGCTTCAGGCAGGTGTCTTTCCAAGAGACCCAGTACTTC. Protein: CASSFRQVSFQETQYF.

The chain is built from TRBV5-1 and TRBJ2-7, with TRBD2 identical over 8 bases. Germline V gives CDR1 SGHRS, CDR2 YFSETQ. V shed 2 bases, J shed 2 bases, and the junction held 6 bases outside the gene matches. The length of the CDR3 is 15 residues. CDR3 sequence reads: CASSFASGSPYEQYF. CDR3 bases: TGCGCCAGCAGCTTTGCCAGCGGGAGCCCCTACGAGCAGTACTTC.

The gene calls are TRBV5-8 and TRBJ2-7, with D tentatively TRBD1 (5 bases). Trimming removed 1 base from V and 3 bases from J, with 8 bases in between. Per the germline V gene, CDR1 is SGHTS and CDR2 is YDEGEE. The CDR3 extends over 13 amino acids. In nucleotides, the CDR3 is TGTGCCAGCAGCTTGCCTCAGGGCTACGAGCAGTACTTC. This sequence encodes CASSLPQGYEQYF.